This T cell receptor (beta chain) is drawn from a study of post-analysis software for immune sequencing data. Study in general: Both relapsing-remitting and secondary progressive multiple sclerosis featured among the disease courses, as did progressive-relapsing multiple sclerosis. Overall study results and limits: Controls showed lower frequencies than patients for a handful of TRBV segments, and TRBV5-6, TRBV5-1 and TRBV20-1 were among these. Samples from a shared batch, those prepared together, strongly co-clustered by F measure.

The germline CDR1 and CDR2 sequences are MNHEY and SVGAGI. CDR3 length: 14 amino acids. V shed 6 bases and J 4 bases; nucleotides not matched to a gene: 4. A note on this clonotype: Its antigen remains unknown.

Unique molecular identifiers had been added to the TCR beta cDNA libraries. The source material, 1 to 10 million T cells, gave rise to 450,000 to 550,000 cDNA molecules. TCRdb used MiXCR to reprocess the PCR reads, holding one entry per CDR3 protein. The sample includes roughly 800,000 distinct CDR3 sequences, about 32% of them seen just once. This clonotype originated in a girl under 18 with multiple sclerosis. This sequence joins TRBV6-5 and TRBJ2-3, with TRBD1 matching over 10 bases. Source material: blood. The CDR3 region is CASSVTGGADTQYF. The DNA for the CDR3 is TGTGCCAGCAGCGTGACAGGGGGCGCAGATACGCAGTATTTT.